This T cell receptor beta chain was captured by sequencing in a study of shared clonotypes between healthy human individuals. The V gene's germline CDR1 is WSHSY and CDR2 SAAADI. V lost 8 bases to trimming and J lost 4 bases, with 8 bases between them. CDR3 length equals 12 residues. Every subset's genomic DNA went evenly onto several immunoSEQ plates. Measured with immunoSEQ multiplex PCR; TCRdb has only the in-frame clones, and not every one. The sample contains about 700,000 clones, around 72% of which appear only once. In this sample, this clone turned up a few times. This clonotype originated in a woman aged 25 to 39 in good health. The chain uses TRBV10-2 and TRBJ1-4; D is ambiguous. Sequencing used memory CD4+ T cells sorted from blood. Documented subset: CD45RA-negative fraction. CDR3 bases: TGCGCCAGCCGGACGGTTAATGAAAAACTGTTTTTT. The encoded protein is CASRTVNEKLFF.